These 4 T cell receptor beta chains were all obtained from the same sample, sequenced in a study of blood T cell repertoires in COVID-19. Produced via immunoSEQ multiplex PCR; TCRdb's table is partial and in-frame only. The sample lists around 53,000 clones, 87% occurring once. The sample comprised peripheral blood. These receptors were taken from a woman aged 60-70 years with COVID-19, enrolled during active disease.

V is TRBV2 and J is TRBJ2-1, with 7 nucleotides matching TRBD1. This CDR3 is 11 amino acids long. The germline V gene encodes CDR1 SNHLY and CDR2 FYNNEI. With 6 bases clipped from V and 15 bases from J, the junction kept 8 bases outside the gene matches. The CDR3: CASSFRQGLFF. CDR3 coding DNA: TGTGCCAGCAGCTTCAGACAGGGATTGTTCTTC. Variable domain in full (rest from reference TRBV2 and TRBJ2-1): EPEVTQTPSHQVTQMGQEVILRCVPISNHLYFYWYRQILGQKVEFLVSFYNNEISEKSEIFDDQFSVERPDGSNFTLKIRSTKLEDSAMYFCASSFRQGLFFGPGTRLTVL.

The chain has TRBV24-1 and TRBJ2-1; 8 nucleotides align to TRBD1. Germline V gene lookup returns CDR1 KGHDR and CDR2 SFDVKD. Unmatched junction bases numbered 8, after V lost 4 bases and J lost 7 bases. This CDR3 has 15 amino acids. CDR3 nucleotides: TGTGCCACCAGTGACCCACCTACAGGGGGAAATGAGCAGTTCTTC. Its translation: CATSDPPTGGNEQFF.

This rearrangement joins TRBV6-6 to TRBJ1-1; D unclear. Germline-derived CDR1 and CDR2 are MNHNY and SVGAGI (reference sequence). Trimming pared 6 bases from V and 1 base from J, leaving 9 bases between. This CDR3 region has 13 residues. In DNA, the CDR3 is TGTGCCAGCAGGAAACAGAGGAACACTGAAGCTTTCTTT. Translating gives CASRKQRNTEAFF.

This chain joins TRBV19 and TRBJ1-5; D is unresolved. The germline V gene encodes CDR1 LNHDA and CDR2 SQIVND (reference sequence). The CDR3 has 15 residues. Trimming removed 4 bases at V and 1 base at J, with 11 bases between. The CDR3 sequence: CASSTLGGSNQPQHF. In DNA form, the CDR3 reads TGTGCCAGTAGTACCTTGGGAGGGAGCAATCAGCCCCAGCATTTT. Together with reference TRBV19 and TRBJ1-5, the CDR3 gives the full variable domain: DGGITQSPKYLFRKEGQNVTLSCEQNLNHDAMYWYRQDPGQGLRLIYYSQIVNDFQKGDIAEGYSVSREKKESFPLTVTSAQKNPTAFYLCASSTLGGSNQPQHFGDGTRLSIL.